The 15 T cell receptor beta chains reported below all come from one sample, sequenced in a study of shared clonotypes between healthy human individuals. Profiled with immunoSEQ multiplex PCR; TCRdb holds only in-frame clones, not every one. The sample lists roughly 510,000 clones, around 79% occurring once. The sample taken for sequencing was PBMCs. These receptor sequences come from a woman aged 40-49 years in good health. Some clones in this sample may be carry-over from other donors' samples.

This clone was picked up a small number of times. The rearrangement links TRBV18 to TRBJ2-2; TRBD2 is a possible D gene (5 bases). The CDR3 consists of 15 residues. With 6 bases removed from V and 0 bases from J, the gap between germline ends came to 11 bases. Germline CDR1 KGHSH, CDR2 LQKENI. CDR3 nucleotides: TGTGCCAGCTCTCGGGGAGCCGCGAACACCGGGGAGCTGTTTTTT. This codes for CASSRGAANTGELFF.

This clone showed up just a few times. V usage is TRBV6-7 and J usage is TRBJ1-1; D may be TRBD1 (6 bases). TRBV6-7 is classed as an ORF, of uncertain function. CDR3 length: 13 amino acids. Trimming stripped 7 bases from V and 1 base from J, with 10 bases between. As DNA, the CDR3 is TGTGCCAGCACCGAGACAGGGAACACTGAAGCTTTCTTT. It encodes CASTETGNTEAFF.

The chain uses TRBV27 and TRBJ2-7, with 7 bases matching TRBD1. The germline V gene encodes CDR1 MNHEY and CDR2 SMNVEV (reference sequence). V shed 4 bases, J shed 5 bases, and the junction held 17 bases outside the gene matches. The CDR3 spans 17 residues. CDR3 bases: TGTGCCAGCAGTTCGCCGACAGGGAAAGTTGATGGCAACGAGCAGTACTTC. It is translated as CASSSPTGKVDGNEQYF.

This clone was seen only once. This rearrangement joins TRBV12-5 to TRBJ2-5, with 7 bases that match TRBD2. The junction had 18 bases not matched to a gene; V was cut back by 6 bases and J by 5 bases. Germline V CDR1 and CDR2: LGHNT, FRNRAP. The CDR3 is 17 amino acids. This CDR3 reads CASGWWVDGLELETQYF. The CDR3 DNA reads TGTGCTAGTGGCTGGTGGGTTGACGGACTAGAGTTGGAGACCCAGTACTTC.

Worth noting for this clone: A far bigger clonotype differs at one base, so this is likely a read error. The chain uses TRBV11-2 and TRBJ2-1; D call uncertain. The CDR3 totals 13 residues. CDR1 SGHAT and CDR2 FQNNGV come from the germline V gene. CDR3 loop: CARSLNRAGEQFF. The DNA for the CDR3 is TGTGCCCGCAGCTTAAATCGGGCTGGTGAGCAGTTCTTC.

The chain carries TRBV19 and TRBJ2-2; the D is unclear. CDR1 LNHDA and CDR2 SQIVND come from the germline V gene (reference sequence). Trimming took 3 bases from V and 2 from J, leaving 13 bases between them. The CDR3 covers 16 residues. The CDR3 is CASSMVNTRNTGELFF. In DNA form, the CDR3 reads TGTGCCAGTAGTATGGTAAATACGAGAAACACCGGGGAGCTGTTTTTT.

This clone was seen repeatedly, ten times or more. This rearrangement joins TRBV6-6 to TRBJ1-2; unclear D gene. This CDR3 has 13 residues. Trimming cost V 2 bases and J 0 bases, with 4 bases left between them. The V gene's germline CDR1 is MNHNY and CDR2 SVGAGI (reference sequence). In DNA form, the CDR3 reads TGTGCCAGCAGTTACGACCCTAACTATGGCTACACCTTC. Translated, it gives CASSYDPNYGYTF.

In this sample, this clone turned up once. The rearrangement uses TRBV7-8 and TRBJ1-1, with 9 bases matching TRBD1. CDR1 is SGHVS, CDR2 FQNEAQ, per germline. Losses at the gene ends were 5 bases for V and 1 base for J; bases not matched to a gene: 8. CDR3 length: 16 residues. The DNA of the CDR3 is TGTGCCAGCAGCGGTCGGACAGGGGTTCAGAACACTGAAGCTTTCTTT. Its translation is CASSGRTGVQNTEAFF.

The rearrangement uses TRBV5-1 and TRBJ2-5; TRBD2 agrees at 7 bases. The V and J ends lost 4 bases and 3 bases, in that order; junction bases with no gene match: 6. Germline-derived CDR1 and CDR2 are SGHRS and YFSETQ. The CDR3 is 14 amino acids. The CDR3 here is CASSPPRGEETQYF. The CDR3 DNA sequence: TGCGCCAGCAGCCCGCCTCGGGGGGAAGAGACCCAGTACTTC.

This clone was observed once. The chain links TRBV5-1 to TRBJ1-1, with D perhaps matching TRBD1 (5 bases). CDR1 SGHRS and CDR2 YFSETQ come from the germline V gene. Trimming removed 0 bases at V and 4 bases at J, with 13 bases between. The length of the CDR3 is 15 residues. The CDR3 sequence is CASSLANTGGTEAFF. CDR3 DNA: TGCGCCAGCAGCTTGGCTAATACGGGGGGCACTGAAGCTTTCTTT.

V usage is TRBV2 and J usage is TRBJ2-1, with a weak D call TRBD2 (7 bases). This CDR3 has 14 residues. In germline, CDR1 is SNHLY, CDR2 FYNNEI. Deletions cut 7 bases from V and 0 bases from J, with 10 bases between. Here the CDR3 DNA reads TGTGCCAGCAAGGGGGGGAGCTCCTACAATGAGCAGTTCTTC. It translates to CASKGGSSYNEQFF.

The genes are TRBV5-4 and TRBJ1-4, with 7 bases identical to TRBD1. Germline V gives CDR1 SGHNT, CDR2 YYREEE (reference sequence). The CDR3 consists of 15 residues. Unmatched junction bases numbered 8, after V lost 1 base and J lost 8 bases. CDR3 residues: CASSLLEGAGEKLFF. The CDR3 nucleotides are TGTGCCAGCAGCTTGTTGGAGGGGGCAGGGGAAAAACTGTTTTTT.

Only one count was recorded for this clone. The chain joins TRBV30 to TRBJ2-5; D is undetermined. The CDR3 totals 13 residues. V gave up 0 bases and J gave up 5 bases, with 10 bases separating them. Germline V gene sequence: CDR1 GTSNPN, CDR2 SVGIG (reference sequence). As DNA, the CDR3 is TGTGCCTGGAGTGTAGCTGGTGGGGAGACCCAGTACTTC. This gives the protein CAWSVAGGETQYF.

Comments on this clone: A far bigger clonotype differs at one base, so this is likely a read error. The rearrangement uses TRBV5-1 and TRBJ1-2; 7 bases align to TRBD1. J was trimmed by 4 bases and V by 4 bases; bases with no gene match: 10. From germline, CDR1 is SGHRS and CDR2 YFSETQ. The CDR3 extends over 15 amino acids. Here the CDR3 reads CASSTTGLGSYGYTF. The CDR3 nucleotides read TGCGCCAGCAGCACGACAGGGTTGGGGAGCTATGGCTACACCTTC.

The genes are TRBV5-1 and TRBJ1-4; D is undetermined. CDR3 length: 15 residues. The V and J ends lost 3 bases and 7 bases respectively, with 16 bases between them. Germline V lookup: CDR1 SGHRS, CDR2 YFSETQ. Here the CDR3 reads CASSSEGGRGEKLFF. CDR3 coding DNA: TGCGCCAGCAGCTCGGAGGGTGGTCGAGGTGAAAAACTGTTTTTT.